Shown below are 3 T cell receptor beta chains from a single sample sequenced in a study of T cells in Graves' hyperthyroidism and ophthalmopathy. Using RNA transcripts as the source, TCR beta CDR3 regions were amplified. In the first-round RT-PCR of the TCR CDR3, the HTBI primer set was used. Using its own MiXCR run on the multiplex PCR reads, TCRdb lists one record per CDR3 protein. Found here are hundreds of thousands of distinct CDR3 sequences, over 12% of them singletons; the top ten hold roughly 4.5%. Input material: blood. The receptors derive from a woman in her thirties or forties with Graves' ophthalmopathy.

Many counts were recorded for this clonotype. This chain connects TRBV20-1 to TRBJ2-2; D is unresolved. This CDR3 is built from 14 residues. Germline CDR1 reads DFQATT; CDR2 reads SNEGSKA (reference sequence). Trimming took 1 base from V and 7 from J, leaving 13 bases between them. The CDR3 loop reads CSARGLGLGGELFF. The DNA for the CDR3 is TGCAGTGCTAGAGGGTTAGGGCTTGGCGGGGAGCTGTTTTTT.

As for this clonotype: This may come from a read error, since a much larger clone is one base off. This rearrangement joins TRBV20-1 to TRBJ1-2; no clear D. Germline V lookup: CDR1 DFQATT, CDR2 SNEGSKA (reference sequence). The CDR3 runs 14 residues. V was cut by 3 bases and J by 3 bases, with 14 bases left in between. CDR3 DNA: TGCAGTGCTAGGGGAGGGTTTTGGGACTATGGCTACACCTTC. It yields the protein CSARGGFWDYGYTF.

The chain recombines TRBV27 with TRBJ1-2; possibly TRBD1 for D (6 bases). Trimming took off 6 bases at V and 6 bases at J, with 20 bases between the two ends. There are 15 residues in the CDR3. Germline-derived CDR1 and CDR2 are MNHEY and SMNVEV (reference sequence). As DNA, the CDR3 is TGTGCCAGCAGCGCCCTGGACAGACGAGGAGATGGCTACACCTTC. Translating gives CASSALDRRGDGYTF.